Presented here are 3 T cell receptor beta chains from one specimen sequenced in a study of low-dose radiotherapy and immunotherapy resistance in tumors. Amplification, which lasted around 22 PCR cycles, used a constant-region primer and V-primer adapter to amplify TCRs. TCRdb analysed the reads with MiXCR anew, one entry per CDR3 protein. The sample yields over 50,000 distinct CDR3 sequences, around 35% seen once. The time point: after trial treatment. The sample's treatment: LDRT plus nivolumab, ipilimumab, low-dose cyclophosphamide and aspirin (RACIN trial). This material consisted of PBMCs, taken after low-dose radiotherapy plus immunotherapy. The receptors stem from a male donor with rectosigmoid adenocarcinoma.

Many counts were recorded for this clonotype. The chain recombines TRBV2 with TRBJ1-5; D is perhaps TRBD1 (6 bases). Trimming stripped 3 bases from V and 4 bases from J, with 10 bases between. CDR3 length: 14 residues. Germline CDR1 and CDR2: SNHLY and FYNNEI. Here the CDR3 DNA reads TGTGCCAGCAGTGACAAGGGGGGGAATCAGCCCCAGCATTTT. Residues: CASSDKGGNQPQHF. Full variable domain (missing parts from reference TRBV2 and TRBJ1-5): EPEVTQTPSHQVTQMGQEVILRCVPISNHLYFYWYRQILGQKVEFLVSFYNNEISEKSEIFDDQFSVERPDGSNFTLKIRSTKLEDSAMYFCASSDKGGNQPQHFGDGTRLSIL.

There are many counts of this clonotype. The chain links TRBV7-2 to TRBJ2-7; D unclear. In germline, CDR1 is SGHTA, CDR2 FQGNSA. This CDR3 has 13 amino acids. V was cut by 6 bases and J by 6 bases, with 15 bases left in between. The CDR3 reads CASRSLDSLEQYF. CDR3 coding DNA: TGTGCCAGCAGGTCTCTCGATTCCCTCGAGCAGTACTTC.

This clonotype appeared many times. The genes are TRBV20-1 and TRBJ2-7; D is unresolved. The CDR3 has 13 amino acids. V was clipped by 2 bases and J by 3 bases, with 11 bases between them. Germline loops: CDR1 DFQATT, CDR2 SNEGSKA (reference sequence). The CDR3 reads CSARPGPVYEQYF. The CDR3 DNA reads as TGCAGTGCTAGACCCGGACCCGTCTACGAGCAGTACTTC.